This TCR beta chain was captured by sequencing in a study of blood T cell repertoires in COVID-19. Study overall: COVID-19 samples from acute and convalescent phases originated in the United States, Italy and Spain. PBMCs, B-cell-depleted T cells, or T cells provided the cDNA or gDNA that made up the material.

Under the authors' procedure: Nucleated cell counts were estimated from reference gene primer amplification. The data were produced by immunoSEQ multiplex PCR, yet TCRdb's version contains in-frame clones alone and is incomplete. That table furnishes V, J and clone size, whereas the DNA furnished D and trimming. The repertoire holds around 150,000 clones, with 60% to 80% as singletons. The specimen sequenced was peripheral blood. The source is a man between 70 and 80 years old with acute or convalescent COVID-19.

CDR3 nucleotides: TGCGCCAGCAGAATACAGGGGGCAATTGGAGAGACCCAGTACTTC. It encodes CASRIQGAIGETQYF. The chain combines TRBV5-1 with TRBJ2-5; 9 nucleotides line up with TRBD1. The CDR3 sequence is 15 residues long. V shed 5 bases and J 4 bases; nucleotides not matched to a gene: 9. Germline CDR1 and CDR2: SGHRS and YFSETQ.